What follows are 9 T cell receptor beta chains derived from one specimen sequenced in a study of radiation and T cells in renal cell carcinoma. Time point defined: blood 4 weeks post-SBRT, at nephrectomy. Treatment in this sample: 15 Gy SBRT to primary tumor, nephrectomy 4 weeks later. The assay was immunoSEQ multiplex PCR, and TCRdb's table has in-frame clones only and misses some. Among some 150,000 clones listed, around 88% were seen once. The sequences come from blood, collected from a patient whose treatment included radiotherapy and nephrectomy. Receptors were obtained from a woman between 50 and 59 years old with renal cell carcinoma.

V gene TRBV7-9 combines with J gene TRBJ1-1; D ambiguous. There are 12 residues in the CDR3. Trimming pared 3 bases from V and 10 bases from J, leaving 12 bases between. Germline V lookup: CDR1 SEHNR, CDR2 FQNEAQ (reference sequence). DNA of the CDR3: TGTGCCAGCAGCTTGCAGCTTTTTGTAGCTTTCTTT. It codes for CASSLQLFVAFF.

The chain uses TRBV28 and TRBJ1-2; no definite D call. Germline V gives CDR1 MDHEN, CDR2 SYDVKM. Trimming shortened V by 3 bases and J by 3 bases, and 8 bases separated the two germline ends. This CDR3 has 13 residues. CDR3: CASSFGIYYGYTF. In DNA, the CDR3 is TGTGCCAGCAGTTTTGGTATTTACTATGGCTACACCTTC.

The chain employs TRBV27 and TRBJ2-1; D is unresolved. The germline V gene encodes CDR1 MNHEY and CDR2 SMNVEV (reference sequence). The V gene lost 2 bases and the J gene lost 3 bases, with 8 bases spanning the gap. This CDR3 has 14 residues. In DNA form, the CDR3 reads TGTGCCAGCAGTTTAGGGCACGGCTACAATGAGCAGTTCTTC. Its protein is CASSLGHGYNEQFF.

This clone is a singleton in its sample. V is TRBV6-1 and J is TRBJ1-4; no definite D call. The CDR3 sequence is 15 residues long. Germline V gene data show CDR1 as MNHNS and CDR2 as SASEGT. The CDR3, as DNA: TGTGCGAGCGGGCGGAACCAAGCAACTAATGAAAAACTGTTTTTT. It translates to CASGRNQATNEKLFF.

The chain employs TRBV4-1 and TRBJ2-1; D gene uncertain. This CDR3 has 14 residues. Germline V CDR1 and CDR2: MGHRA, YSYEKL. The V and J ends lost 1 base and 5 bases respectively, with 9 bases between them. CDR3 coding DNA: TGCGCCAGCAGCCAAGGAAGCAGAGACAATGAGCAGTTCTTC. It is translated as CASSQGSRDNEQFF.

The rearrangement links TRBV15 to TRBJ1-5; D gene unclear. The germline V and J ends were trimmed by 1 base and 3 bases, with 16 bases remaining between them. CDR3 length: 17 amino acids. The germline CDR1 and CDR2 sequences are LNHNV and YYDKDF (reference sequence). CDR3 region: CATSRALRLENNQPQHF. CDR3 DNA: TGTGCCACCAGCAGAGCCCTTCGGTTAGAGAACAATCAGCCCCAGCATTTT.

The gene calls are TRBV5-4 and TRBJ1-3; D is perhaps TRBD1 (6 bases). Germline loops: CDR1 SGHNT, CDR2 YYREEE (reference sequence). This CDR3 is built from 15 residues. V was clipped by 4 bases and J by 0 bases, with 11 bases between them. The CDR3 here is CASSIGQPSGNTIYF. CDR3 in DNA: TGTGCCAGCAGCATCGGACAGCCCTCTGGAAACACCATATATTTT. Supplemented by reference TRBV5-4 and TRBJ1-3, the full variable domain reads ETGVTQSPTHLIKTRGQQVTLRCSSQSGHNTVSWYQQALGQGPQFIFQYYREEENGRGNFPPRFSGLQFPNYSSELNVNALELDDSALYLCASSIGQPSGNTIYFGEGSWLTVV.

The chain couples TRBV9 to TRBJ1-2; 9 positions agree with TRBD1. The V and J ends lost 4 bases and 5 bases, in that order; junction bases with no gene match: 3. The CDR3 is 13 residues long. The germline V gene encodes CDR1 SGDLS and CDR2 YYNGEE. CDR3 nucleotide sequence: TGTGCCAGCAGCAAAGACAGGGGGTATGGCTACACCTTC. Protein: CASSKDRGYGYTF.

V is TRBV11-2 and J is TRBJ2-7; the D call may be TRBD1 or TRBD2 (5 bases each). The CDR3 extends over 15 amino acids. Trimming cost V 5 bases and J 3 bases, with 17 bases left between them. Germline V gene lookup returns CDR1 SGHAT and CDR2 FQNNGV. As DNA, the CDR3 is TGTGCCAGCAGCATAAACCGGGACCCCTACTACGAGCAGTACTTC. Encoded protein: CASSINRDPYYEQYF.